The 6 T cell receptor beta chains presented below share a single source sample, sequenced in a study of T cell changes during pregnancy in multiple sclerosis. TCRdb's copy holds only in-frame clones and misses some; the assay was immunoSEQ multiplex PCR. The sample shows 84,000 or so clones, around 94% of them seen only once. The sample consisted of peripheral blood, taken in the third trimester of pregnancy. These receptors were obtained from a female donor with multiple sclerosis, enrolled in a pregnancy study.

This clone was seen a single time. The rearrangement links TRBV27 to TRBJ2-7; D is possibly TRBD1 (5 bases). The CDR3 has 13 residues. Looked up from germline, CDR1 is MNHEY and CDR2 is SMNVEV (reference sequence). The germline V and J ends were trimmed by 6 bases and 4 bases, with 13 bases remaining between them. DNA of the CDR3: TGTGCCAGCAGCCTGACAGTCCTGTACGAGCAGTACTTC. Translation gives CASSLTVLYEQYF.

This rearrangement joins TRBV19 to TRBJ2-7, with 11 positions matching TRBD2. The CDR3 covers 16 residues. The germline gives CDR1 LNHDA, CDR2 SQIVND (reference sequence). V dropped 6 bases and J dropped 3; count of bases not matched to a gene: 10. Written as DNA, the CDR3 is TGTGCCAGTAGCTGGACCGGGACTAGCGGACTCTACGAGCAGTACTTC. The encoded protein is CASSWTGTSGLYEQYF.

This rearrangement joins TRBV7-6 to TRBJ2-7, with a weak D call TRBD2 (5 bases). CDR3 length: 12 amino acids. Germline assignment: CDR1 SGHVS and CDR2 FNYEAQ. V dropped 5 bases and J dropped 6 bases, with 11 bases sitting between them. The CDR3 reads CASSQSSSEQYF. For the CDR3, the DNA is TGTGCCAGCAGCCAATCTAGCTCCGAGCAGTACTTC. The full variable domain, rest sourced from reference TRBV7-6 and TRBJ2-7, is GAGVSQSPRYKVTKRGQDVALRCDPISGHVSLYWYRQALGQGPEFLTYFNYEAQQDKSGLPNDRFSAERPEGSISTLTIQRTEQRDSAMYRCASSQSSSEQYFGPGTRLTVT.

V usage is TRBV25-1 and J usage is TRBJ2-7, with D perhaps matching TRBD2 (6 bases). Germline V gives CDR1 MGHDK, CDR2 SYGVNS. The CDR3 loop spans 12 amino acids. CDR3 loop: CGAGASSYEQYF. CDR3 nucleotides: TGTGGAGCGGGCGCTAGCTCCTACGAGCAGTACTTC.

The J gene is TRBJ1-1, the V gene TRBV5-1; 8 bases agree with TRBD1. V shed 5 bases, J shed 0 bases, and the junction held 9 bases outside the gene matches. Germline V lookup: CDR1 SGHRS, CDR2 YFSETQ. The CDR3 is 16 residues long. This CDR3 reads CASSPDRALMNTEAFF. CDR3 bases: TGCGCCAGCAGTCCGGACAGGGCGTTAATGAACACTGAAGCTTTCTTT.

This sequence joins TRBV5-4 and TRBJ1-1; D is possibly TRBD1 (5 bases). Per the germline V gene, CDR1 is SGHNT and CDR2 is YYREEE (reference sequence). Trimming removed 0 bases at V and 2 bases at J, with 11 bases between. The CDR3 totals 15 residues. This chain's CDR3 is CASSLGQDTNTEAFF. The CDR3 DNA follows: TGTGCCAGCAGCTTGGGGCAGGACACTAACACTGAAGCTTTCTTT.